These 5 T cell receptor beta chains were all obtained from the same sample, sequenced in a study of cytomegalovirus exposure and HLA in healthy donors. 13 Jbeta primers and 60 Vbeta primers were used for the PCR. Sequenced by immunoSEQ multiplex PCR; TCRdb stores in-frame clones only, minus some. There are some 130,000 clones in the sample; 65% to 85% occur only once, and more than 0.75% lies in the top ten. The sample consisted of PBMCs. These receptors were collected from a man between 18 and 35 years old in good health and CMV-seronegative.

V usage is TRBV4-3 and J usage is TRBJ1-5; tentatively, D is TRBD1 (6 bases). Germline V gene sequence: CDR1 LGHNA, CDR2 YSLEER. The CDR3 length is 14 residues. V lost 5 bases to trimming and J lost 1 base, with 9 bases between them. This CDR3 reads CASSGTMSNQPQHF. CDR3 in DNA: TGCGCCAGCAGCGGGACAATGAGCAATCAGCCCCAGCATTTT.

The chain combines TRBV19 with TRBJ2-1; 8 nucleotides match TRBD2. Per the germline V gene, CDR1 is LNHDA and CDR2 is SQIVND (reference sequence). V was pared by 5 bases and J by 6 bases, with 3 bases of the junction left unmatched. This CDR3 is built from 13 residues. CDR3 region: CASSGGTSNEQFF. For the CDR3, the DNA is TGTGCCAGTAGTGGGGGGACTAGCAATGAGCAGTTCTTC. The variable domain in full, completed from reference TRBV19 and TRBJ2-1, reads DGGITQSPKYLFRKEGQNVTLSCEQNLNHDAMYWYRQDPGQGLRLIYYSQIVNDFQKGDIAEGYSVSREKKESFPLTVTSAQKNPTAFYLCASSGGTSNEQFFGPGTRLTVL.

The gene calls are TRBV4-3 and TRBJ1-1; D ambiguous. Germline V CDR1 and CDR2: LGHNA, YSLEER. The length of the CDR3 is 14 residues. Trimming took off 3 bases at V and 0 bases at J, with 8 bases between the two ends. CDR3 protein: CASSQKRLNTEAFF. The DNA of the CDR3 is TGCGCCAGCAGCCAGAAGCGGTTGAACACTGAAGCTTTCTTT.

The chain joins TRBV7-9 to TRBJ1-2; a weak D match, TRBD1 (5 bases). The CDR3 sequence is 14 residues long. Germline CDR1 SEHNR, CDR2 FQNEAQ (reference sequence). Trimming stripped 5 bases from V and 4 bases from J, with 14 bases between. The CDR3 loop reads CASSPLTGLYGYTF. The CDR3 DNA reads TGTGCCAGCAGCCCACTAACAGGCCTCTATGGCTACACCTTC.

This clone was recorded only once. The chain links TRBV7-2 to TRBJ2-2, with 7 bases fitting TRBD1. The CDR3 spans 15 residues. Germline CDR1 SGHTA, CDR2 FQGNSA. Losses at the gene ends were 3 bases for V and 4 bases for J; bases not matched to a gene: 5. CDR3 nucleotides: TGTGCCAGCAGCTTCCCGACAGGGATCACCGGGGAGCTGTTTTTT. It specifies CASSFPTGITGELFF.